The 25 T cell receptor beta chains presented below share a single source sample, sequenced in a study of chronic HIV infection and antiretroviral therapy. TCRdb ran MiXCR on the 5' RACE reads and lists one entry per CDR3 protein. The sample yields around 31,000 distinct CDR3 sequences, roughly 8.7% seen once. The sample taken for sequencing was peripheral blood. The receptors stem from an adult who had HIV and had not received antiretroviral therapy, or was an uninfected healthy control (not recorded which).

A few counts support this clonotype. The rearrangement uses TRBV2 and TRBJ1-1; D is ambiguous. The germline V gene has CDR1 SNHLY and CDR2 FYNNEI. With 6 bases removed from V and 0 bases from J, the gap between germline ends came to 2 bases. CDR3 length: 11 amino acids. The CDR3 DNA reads TGTGCCAGCAGGGTGAACACTGAAGCTTTCTTT. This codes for CASRVNTEAFF.

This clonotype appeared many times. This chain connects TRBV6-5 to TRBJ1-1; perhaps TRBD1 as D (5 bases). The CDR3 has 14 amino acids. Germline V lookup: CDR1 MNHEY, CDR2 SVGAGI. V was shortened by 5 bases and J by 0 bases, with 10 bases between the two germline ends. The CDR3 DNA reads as TGTGCCAGCAGTAGAACAGGAATGAACACTGAAGCTTTCTTT. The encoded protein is CASSRTGMNTEAFF.

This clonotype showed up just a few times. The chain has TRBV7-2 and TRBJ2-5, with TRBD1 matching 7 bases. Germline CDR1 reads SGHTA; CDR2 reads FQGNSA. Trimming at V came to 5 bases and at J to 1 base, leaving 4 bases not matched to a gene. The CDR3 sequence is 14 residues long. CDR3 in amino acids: CASSGQVAQETQYF. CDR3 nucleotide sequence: TGTGCCAGCAGCGGACAGGTGGCCCAAGAGACCCAGTACTTC.

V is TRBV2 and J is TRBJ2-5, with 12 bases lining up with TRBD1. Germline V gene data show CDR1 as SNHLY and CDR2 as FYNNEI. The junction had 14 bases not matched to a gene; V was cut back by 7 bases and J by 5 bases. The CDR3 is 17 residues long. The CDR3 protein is CASKPGQGAQNGETQYF. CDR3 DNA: TGTGCCAGCAAACCGGGACAGGGGGCGCAGAACGGTGAGACCCAGTACTTC.

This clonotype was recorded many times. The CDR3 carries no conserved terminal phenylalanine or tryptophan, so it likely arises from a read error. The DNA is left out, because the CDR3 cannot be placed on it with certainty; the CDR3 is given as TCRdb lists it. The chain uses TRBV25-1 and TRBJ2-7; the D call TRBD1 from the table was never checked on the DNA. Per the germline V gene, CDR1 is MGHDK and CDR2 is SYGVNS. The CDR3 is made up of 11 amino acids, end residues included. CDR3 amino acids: CASSTKIQGYL.

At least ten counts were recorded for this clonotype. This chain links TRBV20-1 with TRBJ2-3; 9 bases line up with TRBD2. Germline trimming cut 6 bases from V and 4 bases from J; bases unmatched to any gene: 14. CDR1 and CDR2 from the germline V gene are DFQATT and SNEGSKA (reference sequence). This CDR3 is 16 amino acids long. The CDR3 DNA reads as TGCAGTGCCATTTATAGCGGGAGCAACTCGGCAGATACGCAGTATTTT. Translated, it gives CSAIYSGSNSADTQYF.

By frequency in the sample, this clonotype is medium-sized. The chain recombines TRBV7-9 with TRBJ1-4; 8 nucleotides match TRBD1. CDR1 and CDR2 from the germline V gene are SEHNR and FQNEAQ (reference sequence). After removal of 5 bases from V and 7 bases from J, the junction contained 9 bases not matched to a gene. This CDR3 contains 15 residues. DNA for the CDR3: TGTGCCAGCAGCCTTGGACAGGGAGGAATTGAAAAACTGTTTTTT. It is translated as CASSLGQGGIEKLFF.

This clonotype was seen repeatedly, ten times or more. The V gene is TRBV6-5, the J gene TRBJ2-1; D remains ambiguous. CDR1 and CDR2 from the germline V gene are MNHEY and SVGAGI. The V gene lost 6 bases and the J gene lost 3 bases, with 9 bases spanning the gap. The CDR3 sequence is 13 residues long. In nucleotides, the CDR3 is TGTGCCAGCAGCAGTGCCTACTACAATGAGCAGTTCTTC. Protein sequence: CASSSAYYNEQFF.

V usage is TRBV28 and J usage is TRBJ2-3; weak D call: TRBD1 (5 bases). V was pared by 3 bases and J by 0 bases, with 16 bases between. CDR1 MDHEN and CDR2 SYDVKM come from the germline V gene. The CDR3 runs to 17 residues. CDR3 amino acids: CASSLTAPGSSTDTQYF. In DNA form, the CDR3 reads TGTGCCAGCAGTTTGACAGCTCCCGGTTCTAGCACAGATACGCAGTATTTT.

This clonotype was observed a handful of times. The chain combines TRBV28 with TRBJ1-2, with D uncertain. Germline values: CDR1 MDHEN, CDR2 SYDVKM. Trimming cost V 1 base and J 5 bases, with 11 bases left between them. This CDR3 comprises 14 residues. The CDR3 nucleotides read TGTGCCAGCAGTTTATATATTGATGGGTATGGCTACACCTTC. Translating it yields CASSLYIDGYGYTF.

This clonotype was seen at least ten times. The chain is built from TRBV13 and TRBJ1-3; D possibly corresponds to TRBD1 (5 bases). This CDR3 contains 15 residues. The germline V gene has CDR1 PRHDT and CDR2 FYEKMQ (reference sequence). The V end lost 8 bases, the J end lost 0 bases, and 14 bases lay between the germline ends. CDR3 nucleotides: TGTGCCAGCGGGACCGCGGGCTTCTCTGGAAACACCATATATTTT. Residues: CASGTAGFSGNTIYF.

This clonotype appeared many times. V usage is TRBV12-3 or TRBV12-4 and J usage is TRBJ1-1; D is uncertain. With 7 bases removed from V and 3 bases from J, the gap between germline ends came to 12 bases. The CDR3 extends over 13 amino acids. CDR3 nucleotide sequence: TGTGCCAGCATCCCCCCCAGGTACACTGAAGCTTTCTTT. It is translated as CASIPPRYTEAFF.

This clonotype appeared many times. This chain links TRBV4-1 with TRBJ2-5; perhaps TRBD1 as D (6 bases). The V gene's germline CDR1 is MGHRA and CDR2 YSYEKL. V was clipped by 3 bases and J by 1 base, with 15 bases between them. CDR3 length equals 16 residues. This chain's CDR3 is CASSQRTVLLQETQYF. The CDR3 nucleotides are TGCGCCAGCAGCCAGAGGACAGTATTGCTCCAAGAGACCCAGTACTTC.

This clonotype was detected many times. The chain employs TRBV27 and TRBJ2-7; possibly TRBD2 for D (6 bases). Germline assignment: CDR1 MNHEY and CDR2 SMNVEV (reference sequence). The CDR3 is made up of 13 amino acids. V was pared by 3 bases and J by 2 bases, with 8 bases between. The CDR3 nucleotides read TGTGCCAGCAGTTTCTCGGGAGCCTACGAGCAGTACTTC. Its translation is CASSFSGAYEQYF.

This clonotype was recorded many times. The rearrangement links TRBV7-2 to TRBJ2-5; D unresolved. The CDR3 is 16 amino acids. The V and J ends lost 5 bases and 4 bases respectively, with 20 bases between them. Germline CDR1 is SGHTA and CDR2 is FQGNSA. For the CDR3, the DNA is TGTGCCAGCAGCCCGCACACAATCCAAGGACGAGAGACCCAGTACTTC. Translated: CASSPHTIQGRETQYF.

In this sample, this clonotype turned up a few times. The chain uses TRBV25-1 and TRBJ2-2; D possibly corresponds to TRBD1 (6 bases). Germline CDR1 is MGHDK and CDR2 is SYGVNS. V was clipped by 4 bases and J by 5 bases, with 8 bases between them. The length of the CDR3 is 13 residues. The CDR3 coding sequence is TGTGCCAGCAGTGTCCAGGGGACCGGGGAGCTGTTTTTT. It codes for CASSVQGTGELFF.

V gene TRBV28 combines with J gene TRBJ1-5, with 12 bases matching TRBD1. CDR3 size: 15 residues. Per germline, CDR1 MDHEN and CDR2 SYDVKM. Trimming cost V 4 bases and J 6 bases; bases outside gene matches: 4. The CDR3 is CASSSGQGAAQPQHF. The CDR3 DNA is TGTGCCAGCAGTTCGGGACAGGGGGCCGCTCAGCCCCAGCATTTT.

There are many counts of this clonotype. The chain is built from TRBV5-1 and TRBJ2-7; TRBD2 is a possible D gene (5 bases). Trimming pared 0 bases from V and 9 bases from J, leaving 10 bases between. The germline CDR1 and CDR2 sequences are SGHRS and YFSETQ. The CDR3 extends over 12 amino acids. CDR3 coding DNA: TGCGCCAGCAGCTTGGCGGGCCGGGGGCAGTACTTC. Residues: CASSLAGRGQYF.

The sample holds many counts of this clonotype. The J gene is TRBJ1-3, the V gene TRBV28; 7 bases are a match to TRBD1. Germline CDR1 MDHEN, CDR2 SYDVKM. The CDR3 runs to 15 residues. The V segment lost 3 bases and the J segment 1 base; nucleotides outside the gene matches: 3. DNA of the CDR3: TGTGCCAGCAGTTTCCAGGGGGGATCTGGAAACACCATATATTTT. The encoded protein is CASSFQGGSGNTIYF.

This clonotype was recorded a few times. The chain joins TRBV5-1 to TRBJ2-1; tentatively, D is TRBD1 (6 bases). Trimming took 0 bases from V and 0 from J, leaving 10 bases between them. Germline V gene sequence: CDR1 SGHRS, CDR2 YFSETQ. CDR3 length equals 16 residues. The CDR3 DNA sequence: TGCGCCAGCAGCTTGGCGACAGGCCACTCCTACAATGAGCAGTTCTTC. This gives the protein CASSLATGHSYNEQFF.

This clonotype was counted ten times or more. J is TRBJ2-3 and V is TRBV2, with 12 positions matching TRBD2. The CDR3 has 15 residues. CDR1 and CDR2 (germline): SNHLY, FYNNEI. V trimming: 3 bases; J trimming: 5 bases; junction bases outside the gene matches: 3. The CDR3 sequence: CASSETSGREDTQYF. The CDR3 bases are TGTGCCAGCAGTGAGACTAGCGGGAGAGAAGATACGCAGTATTTT.

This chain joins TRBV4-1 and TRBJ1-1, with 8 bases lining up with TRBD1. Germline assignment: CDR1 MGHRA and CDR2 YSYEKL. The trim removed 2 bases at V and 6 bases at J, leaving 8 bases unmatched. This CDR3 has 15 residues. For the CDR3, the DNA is TGCGCCAGCAGCCAAACCAGGGGGCCGGTCTCTGAAGCTTTCTTT. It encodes CASSQTRGPVSEAFF.

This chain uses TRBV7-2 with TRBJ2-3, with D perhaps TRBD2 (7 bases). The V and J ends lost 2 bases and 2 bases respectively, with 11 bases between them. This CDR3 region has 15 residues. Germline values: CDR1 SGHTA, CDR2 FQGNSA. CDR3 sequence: CASSLWGGITDTQYF. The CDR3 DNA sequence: TGTGCCAGCAGCTTATGGGGGGGCATCACAGATACGCAGTATTTT.

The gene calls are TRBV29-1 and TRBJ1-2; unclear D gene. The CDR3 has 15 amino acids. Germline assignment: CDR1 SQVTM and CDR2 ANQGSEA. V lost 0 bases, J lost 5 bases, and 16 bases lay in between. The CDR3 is CSVEDQGRNPYGYTF. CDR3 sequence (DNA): TGCAGCGTTGAAGATCAAGGCAGGAATCCTTATGGCTACACCTTC. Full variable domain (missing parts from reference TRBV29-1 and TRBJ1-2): SAVISQKPSRDICQRGTSLTIQCQVDSQVTMMFWYRQQPGQSLTLIATANQGSEATYESGFVIDKFPISRPNLTFSTLTVSNMSPEDSSIYLCSVEDQGRNPYGYTFGSGTRLTVV.

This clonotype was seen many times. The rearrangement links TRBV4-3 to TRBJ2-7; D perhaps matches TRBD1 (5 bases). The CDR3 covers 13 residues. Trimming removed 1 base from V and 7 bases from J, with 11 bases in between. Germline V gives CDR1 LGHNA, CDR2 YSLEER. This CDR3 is CASSQGPGKEQYF. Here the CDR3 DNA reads TGCGCCAGCAGCCAAGGACCAGGGAAGGAGCAGTACTTC.